The 25 T cell receptor beta chains in this list originate from one sample, sequenced in a study of a mutant IDH1 vaccine in newly diagnosed glioma. Time point described: week 11, during vaccination. With topical imiquimod, each dose of the vaccine consisted of 300 ug of mutant IDH1 20-mer peptide. Their antigens are not known. The data were produced by immunoSEQ multiplex PCR, yet TCRdb's version contains in-frame clones alone and is incomplete. The data show about 61,000 clones, about 80% seen once. The source was PBMCs, collected from a glioma patient whose treatment included an IDH1 peptide vaccine. The source is a man aged 45-60 years with glioma.

This chain joins TRBV18 and TRBJ1-1; D remains unclear. CDR1 is KGHSH and CDR2 is LQKENI in the germline V gene. This CDR3 region has 12 residues. Trimming removed 10 bases at V and 7 bases at J, with 16 bases between. CDR3 coding DNA: TGTGCCACTGTTGCCGTTGGTCGTGAAGCTTTCTTT. The encoded protein is CATVAVGREAFF.

The chain links TRBV7-9 to TRBJ2-3; 8 bases are shared with TRBD2. CDR3 length: 14 residues. Germline V gene lookup returns CDR1 SEHNR and CDR2 FQNEAQ (reference sequence). J was trimmed by 4 bases and V by 8 bases; bases with no gene match: 8. CDR3 DNA sequence: TGTGCCAGCGCGGGACTAGGGTTTGCAGATACGCAGTATTTT. This encodes CASAGLGFADTQYF.

The chain links TRBV4-3 to TRBJ1-2, with TRBD1 as a possible D gene (5 bases). This CDR3 spans 15 amino acids. Deletions cut 0 bases from V and 8 bases from J, with 16 bases between. Germline values: CDR1 LGHNA, CDR2 YSLEER. CDR3 region: CASSQDLKGSGGYTF. CDR3 DNA: TGCGCCAGCAGCCAAGATCTAAAGGGATCAGGGGGCTACACCTTC.

This rearrangement joins TRBV30 to TRBJ1-6; 11 positions agree with TRBD1. Germline CDR1 reads GTSNPN; CDR2 reads SVGIG (reference sequence). This CDR3 is built from 14 residues. The trim removed 2 bases at V and 7 bases at J, leaving 1 base unmatched. The CDR3 loop is CAWSRDRGNSPLHF. CDR3 nucleotides: TGTGCCTGGAGTCGGGACAGGGGGAATTCACCCCTCCACTTT.

The V and J genes are TRBV13 and TRBJ2-5, with D maybe TRBD2 (7 bases). Trimming took 2 bases from V and 5 from J, leaving 15 bases between them. The CDR3 has 15 amino acids. Germline lookup yields CDR1 PRHDT and CDR2 FYEKMQ (reference sequence). For the CDR3, the DNA is TGTGCCAGCAGCTTAAAGGGGGGGTTGGAGGAGACCCAGTACTTC. It specifies CASSLKGGLEETQYF.

The rearrangement joins TRBV30 to TRBJ2-7, with D possibly being TRBD1 or TRBD2 (5 bases each). Trimming pared 4 bases from V and 4 bases from J, leaving 17 bases between. This CDR3 contains 14 residues. Germline V gene lookup returns CDR1 GTSNPN and CDR2 SVGIG (reference sequence). The CDR3 protein is CAWTRGIGDYEQYF. As DNA, the CDR3 is TGTGCCTGGACCCGGGGCATTGGGGATTACGAGCAGTACTTC.

The V and J genes are TRBV14 and TRBJ2-5; D gene unclear. The CDR3 has 16 amino acids. Trimming left V 0 bases short and J 2 bases short, with 13 bases between. The germline CDR1 and CDR2 sequences are SGHDN and FVKESK. CDR3 loop: CASSQDRPTKQETQYF. The CDR3 bases are TGTGCCAGCAGCCAAGATAGGCCAACAAAACAAGAGACCCAGTACTTC.

The sample holds one count of this clone. This chain uses TRBV5-1 with TRBJ2-7, with D perhaps matching TRBD1 or TRBD2 (5 bases each). The V and J ends lost 4 bases and 4 bases respectively, with 21 bases between them. This CDR3 is 16 amino acids long. The germline V gene has CDR1 SGHRS and CDR2 YFSETQ. The DNA for the CDR3 is TGCGCCAGCAGCCCGATCTACCGGGGCTTAAAATACGAGCAGTACTTC. This gives the protein CASSPIYRGLKYEQYF.

In this sample, this clone turned up once. The J gene is TRBJ2-4, the V gene TRBV14; D possibly corresponds to TRBD2 (5 bases). There are 20 residues in the CDR3. Germline assignment: CDR1 SGHDN and CDR2 FVKESK. Trimming took 4 bases from V and 0 from J, leaving 25 bases between them. The CDR3 nucleotides read TGTGCCAGCAGCCGGGCCCGAGGCACGGGAATCCGGGGAGCCAAAAACATTCAGTACTTC. Translated: CASSRARGTGIRGAKNIQYF. Full variable domain (remainder filled in from reference TRBV14 and TRBJ2-4): EAGVTQFPSHSVIEKGQTVTLRCDPISGHDNLYWYRRVMGKEIKFLLHFVKESKQDESGMPNNRFLAERTGGTYSTLKVQPAELEDSGVYFCASSRARGTGIRGAKNIQYFGAGTRLSVL.

The V call is TRBV4-2, the J call TRBJ1-4, with 10 bases matching TRBD1. Trimming cost V 6 bases and J 10 bases; bases outside gene matches: 2. The CDR3 extends over 12 amino acids. Germline CDR1 LGHNA, CDR2 YNFKEQ. CDR3 in DNA: TGTGCCAGCAGGGGACAGGGGTCAAAACTGTTTTTT. This translates into CASRGQGSKLFF.

The rearrangement joins TRBV30 to TRBJ1-3, with D possibly matching TRBD1 (5 bases). Trimming stripped 4 bases from V and 0 bases from J, with 13 bases between. The CDR3 is 15 residues long. Germline loops: CDR1 GTSNPN, CDR2 SVGIG (reference sequence). The DNA for the CDR3 is TGTGCCTGGAAATGGAGGGGCCACTCTGGAAACACCATATATTTT. Translating it yields CAWKWRGHSGNTIYF.

The CDR3 protein is CASSPRTSQDYVEQFF. The CDR3 DNA reads TGCGCCAGCAGCCCCCGGACCTCCCAAGATTATGTCGAGCAGTTCTTC. The rearrangement joins TRBV4-1 to TRBJ2-1, with D uncertain. From germline, CDR1 is MGHRA and CDR2 YSYEKL. V was shortened by 4 bases and J by 10 bases, with 23 bases between the two germline ends. The CDR3 runs to 16 residues.

V is TRBV29-1 and J is TRBJ2-7; 9 nucleotides match TRBD1. Looked up from germline, CDR1 is SQVTM and CDR2 is ANQGSEA. The trim removed 5 bases at V and 2 bases at J, leaving 4 bases unmatched. This CDR3 has 13 residues. Here the CDR3 reads CSVTGGGTYEQYF. CDR3 bases: TGCAGCGTTACAGGGGGCGGAACCTACGAGCAGTACTTC.

The chain uses TRBV19 and TRBJ2-2; no clear D gene. V lost 10 bases and J 5 bases, leaving 11 bases between the germline ends. From germline, CDR1 is LNHDA and CDR2 SQIVND (reference sequence). There are 12 residues in the CDR3. The CDR3 nucleotides are TGTGCCACCCCCACCCAAACCGGGGAGCTGTTTTTT. It is translated as CATPTQTGELFF.

This clone was seen a few times. The CDR3 DNA reads TGTGCCAGCAGCCAGCAACGGGGAACTGAAGCTTTCTTT. Translation: CASSQQRGTEAFF. V gene TRBV14 combines with J gene TRBJ1-1; D remains unclear. Looked up from germline, CDR1 is SGHDN and CDR2 is FVKESK. Trimming took off 3 bases at V and 5 bases at J, with 10 bases between the two ends. This CDR3 is built from 13 residues.

CDR3 amino acids: CSVRGRSTDTQYF. DNA for the CDR3: TGCAGCGTTAGAGGCCGTAGCACAGATACGCAGTATTTT. This rearrangement joins TRBV29-1 to TRBJ2-3; D is ambiguous. The V end was cut by 5 bases, the J end by 0 bases, with 9 bases between. Germline V CDR1 and CDR2: SQVTM, ANQGSEA. This CDR3 has 13 amino acids.

This clone was detected only a few times. V and J are TRBV10-2 and TRBJ2-5; D possibly matches TRBD1 or TRBD2 (5 bases each). Germline CDR1 WSHSY, CDR2 SAAADI. The CDR3 spans 11 residues. V lost 10 bases, J lost 5 bases, and 11 bases lay in between. The CDR3 protein is CATMGVETQYF. DNA for the CDR3: TGCGCCACAATGGGGGTGGAGACCCAGTACTTC.

This clone appeared a few times. This chain uses TRBV4-2 with TRBJ1-1, with a possible D match to TRBD1 (5 bases). This CDR3 spans 12 amino acids. Trimming removed 4 bases from V and 11 bases from J, with 14 bases in between. Germline V gives CDR1 LGHNA, CDR2 YNFKEQ. The CDR3 loop is CASSRDSQQAFF. The CDR3 nucleotides are TGTGCCAGCAGCCGGGACTCCCAGCAGGCTTTCTTT.

The chain employs TRBV15 and TRBJ2-1, with TRBD2 matching over 10 bases. The CDR3 covers 17 residues. Germline V lookup: CDR1 LNHNV, CDR2 YYDKDF (reference sequence). J lost 4 bases, V lost 1 base, and 7 bases had no gene match. DNA of the CDR3: TGTGCCACCAGCAGAGGCGGTAGCGGGAGGCTTTACAATGAGCAGTTCTTC. Translation gives CATSRGGSGRLYNEQFF.

CDR3 in amino acids: CASSPGTLRTEAFF. CDR3 coding DNA: TGCGCCAGCAGCCCCGGGACACTTCGGACTGAAGCTTTCTTT. The chain couples TRBV4-3 to TRBJ1-1, with a possible D match to TRBD1 (6 bases). CDR1 is LGHNA, CDR2 YSLEER, per germline. This CDR3 spans 14 amino acids. V lost 4 bases to trimming and J lost 5 bases, with 14 bases between them.

As to this clone: Without the conserved terminal phenylalanine or tryptophan, this CDR3 likely stems from a read error. Because the CDR3's place on the DNA is in doubt, the DNA is left out and the CDR3 is given as listed by TCRdb. The chain carries TRBV6-1 and TRBJ1-1. 11 amino acids form the CDR3, both terminal residues included. Germline V gene data show CDR1 as MNHNS and CDR2 as SASEGT. The CDR3 is CASSENAGPRV.

This chain links TRBV27 with TRBJ2-7; D gene ambiguous. Trimming took off 7 bases at V and 6 bases at J, with 22 bases between the two ends. This CDR3 region has 15 residues. Looked up from germline, CDR1 is MNHEY and CDR2 is SMNVEV (reference sequence). The CDR3 DNA sequence: TGTGCCAGCATTGCGGACGGAAATACCCGCCGCGAGCAGTACTTC. This encodes CASIADGNTRREQYF.

V is TRBV4-1 and J is TRBJ2-2, with TRBD2 identical over 15 bases. Trimming at V came to 4 bases and at J to 8 bases, leaving 11 bases not matched to a gene. CDR3 size: 18 residues. Germline assignment: CDR1 MGHRA and CDR2 YSYEKL. CDR3 nucleotide sequence: TGCGCCAGCAGCCGGGAATCGGGACTAGCGGGAGGTACAGGGGAGCTGTTTTTT. Protein: CASSRESGLAGGTGELFF.

The chain has TRBV5-1 and TRBJ2-1; D perhaps matches TRBD1 (5 bases). Germline V CDR1 and CDR2: SGHRS, YFSETQ. The V gene lost 0 bases and the J gene lost 8 bases, with 9 bases spanning the gap. The CDR3 extends over 13 amino acids. The CDR3 DNA sequence: TGCGCCAGCAGCTTGGGTCAAGGGGATGAGCAGTTCTTC. As protein: CASSLGQGDEQFF.

V usage is TRBV10-3 and J usage is TRBJ2-5; D uncertain. This CDR3 region has 12 residues. CDR1 and CDR2 from the germline V gene are ENHRY and SYGVKD. Trimming shortened V by 3 bases and J by 4 bases, and 6 bases separated the two germline ends. The CDR3 reads CAISDLGETQYF. The DNA for the CDR3 is TGTGCCATCAGTGACCTGGGAGAGACCCAGTACTTC.